This is a list of T cell receptor beta chains from one sample in a study of T cell repertoires in cytomegalovirus infection. One entry per CDR3 protein, called by TCRdb with MiXCR from the reads. The top ten clones hold around 32% of a sample with 100,000 to 150,000 distinct CDR3 sequences, more than 20% of them seen once. No antigen has been assigned to these receptors. The sequencing input was PBMCs, sequenced either directly or after in vitro stimulation (not recorded which). Every receptor here comes from a human donor in good health (CMV status not recorded). Some clones in this sample may be carry-over from other donors' samples. Each CDR3 is given with its conserved first and last residue. D genes are given only for firm matches. The size of a clone is reported for some rows only, either as once, few or many, or as a class for expanded clones.

CDR3 length: 15; V gene: TRBV9; clone size: many; J gene: TRBJ1-2; D gene: .; CDR3 DNA: TGTGCCAGCAGTCCGAAACCGGCAGCTAACTATGGCTACACCTTC; CDR3 protein: CASSPKPAANYGYTF
CDR3 length: 16; V gene: TRBV7-8; clone size: many; J gene: TRBJ1-1; D gene: .; CDR3 DNA: TGTGCCAGCAGCCCGGGAATGGGGGTTAAATCGTCTGAAGCTTTCTTT; CDR3 protein: CASSPGMGVKSSEAFF
CDR3 length: 12; V gene: TRBV24-1; clone size: .; J gene: TRBJ2-1; D gene: .; CDR3 DNA: TGTGCCACCAGTGATTTTTACAATGAGCAGTTCTTC; CDR3 protein: CATSDFYNEQFF
CDR3 length: 13; V gene: TRBV7-9; clone size: .; J gene: TRBJ1-2; D gene: TRBD1; CDR3 DNA: TGTGCCAGCACTACAGGGGGCGGCTATGGCTACACCTTC; CDR3 protein: CASTTGGGYGYTF
CDR3 length: 14; V gene: TRBV7-8; clone size: many; J gene: TRBJ2-1; D gene: TRBD2; CDR3 DNA: TGTGCCAGCAGCCCCCGCGGGGGTGGCAATGAGCAGTTCTTC; CDR3 protein: CASSPRGGGNEQFF
CDR3 length: 12; V gene: TRBV7-2; clone size: many; J gene: TRBJ2-5; D gene: .; CDR3 DNA: TGTGCCAGCAATTCTTTAGGAGAGACCCAGTACTTC; CDR3 protein: CASNSLGETQYF
CDR3 length: 15; V gene: TRBV11-3; clone size: many; J gene: TRBJ2-3; D gene: .; CDR3 DNA: TGTGCCAGCAGCTTAGGAGGGAGTGGGGCAGATACGCAGTATTTT; CDR3 protein: CASSLGGSGADTQYF
CDR3 length: 16; V gene: TRBV7-2; clone size: many; J gene: TRBJ1-3; D gene: .; CDR3 DNA: TGTGCCAGCAGCTTAGCGGGGACCCAATCGAGAAACACCATATATTTT; CDR3 protein: CASSLAGTQSRNTIYF
CDR3 length: 13; V gene: TRBV28; clone size: .; J gene: TRBJ1-5; D gene: .; CDR3 DNA: TGTGCCAGCAGTTTTTCGAACAATCAGCCCCAGCATTTT; CDR3 protein: CASSFSNNQPQHF
CDR3 length: 12; V gene: TRBV7-2; clone size: many; J gene: TRBJ2-1; D gene: .; CDR3 DNA: TGTGCCAGCAGTCGAAGTAATAATGAGCAGTTCTTC; CDR3 protein: CASSRSNNEQFF
CDR3 length: 13; V gene: TRBV7-3; clone size: many; J gene: TRBJ2-5; D gene: .; CDR3 DNA: TGTGCCAGCAGCTCAACCCTGACAGAGACCCAGTACTTC; CDR3 protein: CASSSTLTETQYF
CDR3 length: 14; V gene: TRBV12-3/TRBV12-4; clone size: few; J gene: TRBJ2-5; D gene: .; CDR3 DNA: TGTGCCAGCAGTAAGAATGGGGGCGAGGAGACCCAGTACTTC; CDR3 protein: CASSKNGGEETQYF
CDR3 length: 20; V gene: TRBV20-1; clone size: many; J gene: TRBJ2-1; D gene: TRBD2; CDR3 DNA: TGCAGTGCTAGGTTGTCGGCGAGGACTAGCGGGACCTTCGCGGGGAATGAGCAGTTCTTC; CDR3 protein: CSARLSARTSGTFAGNEQFF
CDR3 length: 14; V gene: TRBV11-3; clone size: .; J gene: TRBJ2-5; D gene: .; CDR3 DNA: TGTGCCAGCAGCCCACGGACCGCACAAGAGACCCAGTACTTC; CDR3 protein: CASSPRTAQETQYF
CDR3 length: 15; V gene: TRBV10-3; clone size: .; J gene: TRBJ2-3; D gene: TRBD1; CDR3 DNA: TGTGCCATCAAGCGACAGGGGGAGAGCACAGATACGCAGTATTTT; CDR3 protein: CAIKRQGESTDTQYF
CDR3 length: 15; V gene: TRBV5-1; clone size: .; J gene: TRBJ1-1; D gene: TRBD1; CDR3 DNA: TGCGCCAGCAGCTTGGAGGGCAGGGGGATCACTGAAGCTTTCTTT; CDR3 protein: CASSLEGRGITEAFF
CDR3 length: 16; V gene: TRBV4-2; clone size: many; J gene: TRBJ2-7; D gene: .; CDR3 DNA: TGTGCCAGCAGCCAAGAAGGAGGGGACACCTACTACGAGCAGTACTTC; CDR3 protein: CASSQEGGDTYYEQYF
CDR3 length: 17; V gene: TRBV11-2; clone size: .; J gene: TRBJ2-1; D gene: TRBD2; CDR3 DNA: TGTGCCAGCGGAGCGGTCAGCGGGAGGGCATCCTACAATGAGCAGTTCTTC; CDR3 protein: CASGAVSGRASYNEQFF
CDR3 length: 15; V gene: TRBV4-1; clone size: .; J gene: TRBJ2-2; D gene: TRBD1; CDR3 DNA: TGCGCCAGCAGCCAACCGGGACAGAGCACCGGGGAGCTGTTTTTT; CDR3 protein: CASSQPGQSTGELFF
CDR3 length: 15; V gene: TRBV7-2; clone size: many; J gene: TRBJ1-5; D gene: TRBD1; CDR3 DNA: TGTGCCAGCAGCTTAGGGACAGGGGTTCTTCAGCCCCAGCATTTT; CDR3 protein: CASSLGTGVLQPQHF
CDR3 length: 15; V gene: TRBV11-1; clone size: .; J gene: TRBJ2-1; D gene: TRBD1; CDR3 DNA: TGTGCCAGCAGACCCGGGACAGGACTGTACAATGAGCAGTTCTTC; CDR3 protein: CASRPGTGLYNEQFF
CDR3 length: 16; V gene: TRBV19; clone size: .; J gene: TRBJ2-1; D gene: .; CDR3 DNA: TGTGCCAGTAGCCTTCCAGGTGGATTACGGGCCGATGAGCAGTTCTTC; CDR3 protein: CASSLPGGLRADEQFF
CDR3 length: 12; V gene: TRBV5-1; clone size: .; J gene: TRBJ2-5; D gene: .; CDR3 DNA: TGCGCCAGCAGCGAAAGCCAAGAGACCCAGTACTTC; CDR3 protein: CASSESQETQYF
CDR3 length: 11; V gene: TRBV10-3; clone size: .; J gene: TRBJ2-2; D gene: .; CDR3 DNA: TGTGCAGTAGCGGACACCGGGGAGCTGTTTTTT; CDR3 protein: CAVADTGELFF